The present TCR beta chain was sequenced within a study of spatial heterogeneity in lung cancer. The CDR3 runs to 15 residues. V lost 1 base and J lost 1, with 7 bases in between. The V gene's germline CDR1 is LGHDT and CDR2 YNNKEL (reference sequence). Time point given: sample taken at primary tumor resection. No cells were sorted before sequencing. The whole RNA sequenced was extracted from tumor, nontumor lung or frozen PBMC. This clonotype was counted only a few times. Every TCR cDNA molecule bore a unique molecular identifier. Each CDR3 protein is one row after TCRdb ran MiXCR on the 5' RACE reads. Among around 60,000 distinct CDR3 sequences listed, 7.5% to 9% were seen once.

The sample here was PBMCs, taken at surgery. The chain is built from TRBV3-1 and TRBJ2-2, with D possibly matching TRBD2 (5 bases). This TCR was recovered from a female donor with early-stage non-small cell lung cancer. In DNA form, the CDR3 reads TGTGCCAGCAGCCAAGTCGAGGGGAACACCGGGGAGCTGTTTTTT. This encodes CASSQVEGNTGELFF.